Listed below are T cell receptor beta chains from one sample, sequenced in a study of beta chain features in type 1 diabetes. Sequencing was performed with immunoSEQ multiplex PCR; in TCRdb, only in-frame clones are kept and a portion is missing. The top ten hold around 1.5% of the sample, which has around 150,000 clones, roughly 7.2% seen once. Sequencing was done on a sample of central memory CD4+ T cells from blood. Source of these receptors: a woman between 25 and 40 years old in good health. Each CDR3 is given with its conserved first and last residue. Each record gives: D gene, clone size, J gene, V gene, CDR3 DNA, CDR3 protein. D genes are given only for firm matches. Rows give clone size only sometimes, using once, few, many, or a class for an expanded clone.

>NA|NA|TRBJ1-2|TRBV28
TGTGCCAGCAGTTCTGGGGCAGGGGTTGTGGGCTACACCTTC
CASSSGAGVVGYTF
>TRBD2|few|TRBJ2-2|TRBV7-9
TGTGCCAGCAGCTTATCGGGGGGAGTCGCCGGGGAGCTGTTTTTT
CASSLSGGVAGELFF
>TRBD2|many|TRBJ2-1|TRBV30
TGTGCCTGGACCAAAGGACTAGCGGGAGGTTGGAATGAGCAGTTCTTC
CAWTKGLAGGWNEQFF
>TRBD1|NA|TRBJ1-4|TRBV7-9
TGTGCCAGCAGTACACAGGGGACACATGAAAAACTGTTTTTT
CASSTQGTHEKLFF
>NA|few|TRBJ2-2|TRBV11-2
TGTGCCAGCAGCAGAACAACAGCCGGGGAGCTGTTTTTT
CASSRTTAGELFF
>NA|NA|TRBJ2-1|TRBV7-2
TGTGCCAGCAGCTCCAGTAAGGGGTATGAGCAGTTCTTC
CASSSSKGYEQFF
>TRBD2|few|TRBJ2-1|TRBV7-9
TGTGCCAGCAGCCGCCCTAGCGGGAGGGAGCAGTTCTTC
CASSRPSGREQFF
>TRBD2|many|TRBJ2-7|TRBV4-3
TGCGCCAGCAGCCAAGATCATCTTCCTAGCGGTCTATCCTACGAGCAGTACTTC
CASSQDHLPSGLSYEQYF
>NA|NA|TRBJ2-1|TRBV7-7
TGTGGACTAGGTCAGGCGCACAATGAGCAGTTCTTC
CGLGQAHNEQFF
>TRBD2|NA|TRBJ2-7|TRBV28
TGTGCCAGCAGGCCCCTAGCGGGAGTGACCTACGAGCAGTACTTC
CASRPLAGVTYEQYF
>TRBD1|NA|TRBJ2-2|TRBV5-4
TGCGCCAGCAGCCAAGGGATTGACAGGGTAAACACCGGGGAGCTGTTTTTT
CASSQGIDRVNTGELFF
>NA|NA|TRBJ1-2|TRBV7-9
TGTGCCAGCAGCTTAGGGCAAAGCGTTTTCCGGTTGGGCTACACCTTC
CASSLGQSVFRLGYTF
>NA|few|TRBJ2-2|TRBV6-6
TGTGCCAGCAGAGGGAGAGGCAACGCGAACACCGGGGAGCTGTTTTTT
CASRGRGNANTGELFF
>NA|NA|TRBJ2-7|TRBV28
TGTGCCAGCAGTGTACCGGGACTTGACTACGAGCAGTACTTC
CASSVPGLDYEQYF
>TRBD2|NA|TRBJ2-5|TRBV4-2
TGTGCCAGCAGCCAAGAGGGCGGGAGTGGGGAGACCCAGTACTTC
CASSQEGGSGETQYF
>NA|NA|TRBJ1-1|TRBV6-6
TGTGCCAGCAGTCCGGGTGAAGCTTTCTTT
CASSPGEAFF
>NA|many|TRBJ2-7|TRBV27
TGTGCCAGCTCTGGTGTAGCGGAGGCCTACGAGCAGTACTTC
CASSGVAEAYEQYF
>TRBD2|NA|TRBJ2-5|TRBV25-1
TGTGCCAGCAGTGGGGCCGGGACTAGCGTTGGGGGGACCCAGTACTTC
CASSGAGTSVGGTQYF
>NA|NA|TRBJ2-1|TRBV29-1
TGCAGCGTCGCCACGAGGGGGGGAGCAAACAATGAGCAGTTCTTC
CSVATRGGANNEQFF
>TRBD2|medium-sized|TRBJ2-1|TRBV7-9
TGTGCCAGCAGCCTTAGCGGGGGGCTCAATGAGCAGTTCTTC
CASSLSGGLNEQFF
>TRBD2|NA|TRBJ2-1|TRBV19
TGTGCCAGTAGTAACCAGGGAGGGTACTACAATGAGCAGTTCTTC
CASSNQGGYYNEQFF
>NA|few|TRBJ2-1|TRBV7-8
TGTGCCAGCAGCCCAACCAGGGGCACGAATGAGCAGTTCTTC
CASSPTRGTNEQFF
>TRBD1|NA|TRBJ1-2|TRBV14
TGTGCCAGCAGCCCGACAGGGCATGGAGGCTACACCTTC
CASSPTGHGGYTF
>TRBD1|NA|TRBJ2-2|TRBV5-6
TGTGCCAGCAGCCGTGACAGGGGTAGGGCCGGGGAGCTGTTTTTT
CASSRDRGRAGELFF
>NA|few|TRBJ2-2|TRBV27
TGTGCCAGCAGATTAGGAGCTCTGAACACCGGGGAGCTGTTTTTT
CASRLGALNTGELFF
>NA|few|TRBJ1-1|TRBV30
TGTGCCTGGAGTAGGCGGTACGGGGGAGAGAACACTGAAGCTTTCTTT
CAWSRRYGGENTEAFF
>NA|NA|TRBJ2-5|TRBV19
TGTGCCAGTATGGGCTTCCAAGAGACCCAGTACTTC
CASMGFQETQYF
>TRBD2|NA|TRBJ2-1|TRBV9
TGTGCCAGCAGCGCGGGGACGGGGGGGACTAGCGGGAGCGTCAATGAGCAGTTCTTC
CASSAGTGGTSGSVNEQFF
>NA|NA|TRBJ1-5|TRBV19
TGTGCCAGTAACCACCGACGGAGTAGCAATCAGCCCCAGCATTTT
CASNHRRSSNQPQHF
>TRBD2|NA|TRBJ2-1|TRBV18
TGTGCCAGCTCACCCCCGGGACTAGCGGGAGGCTCCTACAATGAGCAGTTCTTC
CASSPPGLAGGSYNEQFF
>TRBD1|few|TRBJ1-5|TRBV2
TGTGCCAGCAGTGGGTCCGGGACAGGGGCATTCAGCAATCAGCCCCAGCATTTT
CASSGSGTGAFSNQPQHF
>TRBD1|NA|TRBJ1-1|TRBV27
TGTGCCAGCATCTCAGGGGGTGGTGGGACTGAAGCTTTCTTT
CASISGGGGTEAFF
>TRBD2|many|TRBJ2-1|TRBV9
TGTGCCAGCAGCGTGGACGCTAGCGGGAGTACAAATGAGCAGTTCTTC
CASSVDASGSTNEQFF
>TRBD2|NA|TRBJ2-1|TRBV4-2
TGTGCCAGCAGCACAAGATTTGGGACTAGCGGTAACAATGAGCAGTTCTTC
CASSTRFGTSGNNEQFF
>NA|NA|TRBJ2-1|TRBV7-3
TGTGCCAGCAGCCCTGCGGGGTCCTACAATGAGCAGTTCTTC
CASSPAGSYNEQFF
>TRBD1|few|TRBJ1-5|TRBV18
TGTGCCAGCTCACCCCAGGGGGCGAGCGATCAGCCCCAGCATTTT
CASSPQGASDQPQHF
>TRBD1|few|TRBJ2-4|TRBV14
TGTGCCAGCAGCCAACGGACAGGGGTAGACATTCAGTACTTC
CASSQRTGVDIQYF
>TRBD1|few|TRBJ1-2|TRBV28
TGTGCCAGTGAGACAGGGGACTATGGCTACACCTTC
CASETGDYGYTF
>TRBD2|NA|TRBJ2-3|TRBV18
TGTGCCAGCTCACCACCGGGTAGCGGGAGGGTAAATACGCAGTATTTT
CASSPPGSGRVNTQYF
>TRBD1|few|TRBJ2-7|TRBV9
TGTGCCAGCAGCCCCACGGGACAGGCATACGAGCAGTACTTC
CASSPTGQAYEQYF
>TRBD1|NA|TRBJ2-7|TRBV7-9
TGTGCCAGCAGCGTCGGACAGGGAAGATCGGACTACGAGCAGTACTTC
CASSVGQGRSDYEQYF
>TRBD2|NA|TRBJ2-5|TRBV4-2
TGTGCCAGCAGCCTAGGGGTAGCGGGAGGTCTGGAGACCCAGTACTTC
CASSLGVAGGLETQYF